This TCR beta chain was recovered during a study of cytomegalovirus exposure and HLA in healthy donors. Amplification used 60 Vbeta primers and 13 Jbeta primers. Clones were read by immunoSEQ multiplex PCR, and TCRdb kept only the in-frame ones, dropping some. The sample shows 100,000 or so clones, about 80% of them seen only once. V lost 4 bases, J lost 1 base, and 5 bases stayed unmatched. The CDR3 length is 15 residues. Germline values: CDR1 MNHEY, CDR2 SMNVEV (reference sequence). This clone was detected a few times. The sequence was collected from a man aged 25 to 45 in good health and CMV-seropositive. The V gene is TRBV27, the J gene TRBJ2-7; 9 bases align to TRBD1. The sequencing sample was made of PBMCs. In DNA, the CDR3 is TGTGCCAGCAGTTCCACAGGGGGCCAGTCCTACGAGCAGTACTTC. Its translation: CASSSTGGQSYEQYF.